Listed below are T cell receptor beta chains from one sample, sequenced in a study of OX40 agonist ivuxolimab in advanced cancers. The assay was immunoSEQ multiplex PCR, and TCRdb's table has in-frame clones only and misses some. This table holds over 25,000 clones, approximately 85% found once. The sample here was CD4+ or CD8+ T cells sorted from blood, taken in a trial of the OX40 agonist ivuxolimab. These receptor sequences come from an adult with an advanced solid tumor such as melanoma, head and neck, liver or kidney cancer. Both conserved end residues are part of each CDR3. A D gene is named only where the DNA matches it firmly. Some rows mark clone size as missing; the rest say once, few, many or name a class of expanded clone.

V	size	D	J	DNA	CDR3
TRBV12-5	NA	TRBD2	TRBJ2-1	TGTGCTAGTGGTTTTTGGCTAGCGGGCGTTTACAATGAGCAGTTCTTC	CASGFWLAGVYNEQFF
TRBV6-5	NA	TRBD1	TRBJ1-5	TGTGCCAGCAGGGACAGGGGTTATAGCAATCAGCCCCAGCATTTT	CASRDRGYSNQPQHF
TRBV4-3	NA	TRBD1	TRBJ2-7	TGCGCCAGCAGCCGATCAGGGGGCTCCTACGAGCAGTACTTC	CASSRSGGSYEQYF
TRBV19	NA	NA	TRBJ1-1	TGTGCCAGTGCTCCTGGGTTCTCGGACACTGAAGCTTTCTTT	CASAPGFSDTEAFF
TRBV27	NA	TRBD1	TRBJ1-2	TGTGCCAGCAGTCCCGCCCCGGGACAGCTCTATGGCTACACCTTC	CASSPAPGQLYGYTF
TRBV7-9	few	NA	TRBJ2-2	TGTGCCAGCAGCCGCTGGGACAACACCGGGGAGCTGTTTTTT	CASSRWDNTGELFF
TRBV9	NA	NA	TRBJ1-4	TGTGCCAGCAGCGTAGCTGGGCAGATGACTACTAATGAAAAACTGTTTTTT	CASSVAGQMTTNEKLFF
TRBV12-2	NA	NA	TRBJ2-4	TGTGCAAGTCGCGTAAGGCAGGGGGAAAACATTCAGTACTTC	CASRVRQGENIQYF
TRBV9	once	NA	TRBJ2-7	TGTGCCAGCAGCGGCGGGACATTTTCCTACGAGCAGTACTTC	CASSGGTFSYEQYF
TRBV9	once	NA	TRBJ1-3	TGTGCCAGCAGCGTAGGTTGGGTCAACTCTGGAAACACCATATATTTT	CASSVGWVNSGNTIYF
TRBV6-1	NA	NA	TRBJ2-3	TGTGCCAGCAGTGAAGTCTCGGGGCGAGATACGCAGTATTTT	CASSEVSGRDTQYF
TRBV14	NA	NA	TRBJ2-1	TGTGCCAGCAGCCCCCCAGGGGGAGGGAATGAGCAGTTCTTC	CASSPPGGGNEQFF
TRBV28	once	NA	TRBJ2-7	TGTGCCAGCAGTCCGCCTGCAGGGGACTACGAGCAGTACTTC	CASSPPAGDYEQYF
TRBV2	NA	NA	TRBJ2-4	TGTGCCATCCAAAGGGCAGGGATGGAACACTTC	CAIQRAGMEHF
TRBV4-1	NA	NA	TRBJ2-7	TGCGCCAGCAGCCAAGATTTGAGGGGGGGGTACGAGCAGTACTTC	CASSQDLRGGYEQYF
TRBV5-6	NA	NA	TRBJ1-4	TGTGCCAGCAGCTTGGCTTATAGCCTGGGGGCTGCGCTGGATGAAAAACTGTTTTTT	CASSLAYSLGAALDEKLFF
TRBV10-3	NA	TRBD1	TRBJ1-5	TGTGCCATCAGTGGGACAGGGGTAAATCATGGCAATCAGCCCCAGCATTTT	CAISGTGVNHGNQPQHF
TRBV6-6	NA	NA	TRBJ1-4	TGTGCCAGCAGTTACTTGGATGAAAAACTGTTTTTT	CASSYLDEKLFF
TRBV28	NA	TRBD1	TRBJ2-7	TGTGCCAGCAGTCCCCGTTACGCCGGGACAGGTTACTTC	CASSPRYAGTGYF
TRBV19	NA	NA	TRBJ1-1	TGTGCCAGTAGGGGCCTAAGGAACACTGAAGCTTTCTTT	CASRGLRNTEAFF
TRBV28	NA	TRBD2	TRBJ2-1	TGTGCCAGCAGTTCATGGGCTAGCGGGGACAATGAGCAGTTCTTC	CASSSWASGDNEQFF
TRBV19	few	NA	TRBJ1-3	TGTGCCAGTAGTGCCGGGGGGGACAACTCTGGAAACACCATATATTTT	CASSAGGDNSGNTIYF
TRBV30	once	NA	TRBJ1-3	TGTGCCTGCGATGACAACCTCTCTGGAAACACCATATATTTT	CACDDNLSGNTIYF
TRBV4-1	NA	NA	TRBJ1-1	TGCGCCAGCAGCCAAGATCTCAGCCAGGGGTTCCCTGAAGCTTTCTTT	CASSQDLSQGFPEAFF
TRBV4-1	once	NA	TRBJ2-1	TGCGCCAGCAGCCAGTCGAGGGATGAGCAGTTCTTC	CASSQSRDEQFF
TRBV19	NA	NA	TRBJ2-1	TGTGCCAGTAGTGGCAGGGAGAGCAATGAGCAGTTCTTC	CASSGRESNEQFF
TRBV10-1	NA	NA	TRBJ2-7	TGCGCCAGCAGTAATCTTGGCGAGCAGTACTTC	CASSNLGEQYF
TRBV21-1	NA	NA	TRBJ1-1	TGTGCCAGCAGCAAAGTAGAACAGGGGAACACTGAAGCTTTCTTT	CASSKVEQGNTEAFF
TRBV6-6	once	NA	TRBJ2-7	TGTGCCAGCAGTTACTCGCAACAGCTAATCTACGAGCAGTACTTC	CASSYSQQLIYEQYF
TRBV18	NA	NA	TRBJ2-7	TGTGCCAGCTCACCGGACCCCTCGGACTACGAGCAGTACTTC	CASSPDPSDYEQYF
TRBV19	NA	NA	TRBJ2-7	TGTGCCAGTAGTATCGCGGGACAGAGTAACGAGCAGTACTTC	CASSIAGQSNEQYF
TRBV6-5	NA	NA	TRBJ2-3	TGTGCCAGCAGTTACTCCCAGGGAAGGACGCAGTATTTT	CASSYSQGRTQYF
TRBV28	NA	TRBD1	TRBJ2-7	TGTGCCAGCAGTTTCCCCAGACAGGGGAGGATCTCCTACGAGCAGTACTTC	CASSFPRQGRISYEQYF
TRBV27	NA	NA	TRBJ2-5	TGTGCCAGCAGTTTATTGGGAGAGGAGACCCAGTACTTC	CASSLLGEETQYF
TRBV9	NA	TRBD2	TRBJ2-1	TGTGCCAGCAGCCTCGCGGGAGGGGTTAGAGAGCAGTTCTTC	CASSLAGGVREQFF
TRBV10-3	NA	NA	TRBJ1-5	TGTGCCATCAGCCAGGACCGTTATAGCAATCAGCCCCAGCATTTT	CAISQDRYSNQPQHF
TRBV7-6	NA	NA	TRBJ1-1	TGTGCCAGCAGCCCCCGGGACGCATACACTGAAGCTTTCTTT	CASSPRDAYTEAFF